Shown below are 5 T cell receptor beta chains from a single sample sequenced in a study of shared clonotypes between healthy human individuals. Assay used: immunoSEQ multiplex PCR; TCRdb lists only in-frame clones, some missing. The sample holds roughly 1,100,000 clones; under 80% are singletons and the top ten take 1.2% to 1.5%. Sequenced sample: memory CD4+ T cells sorted from blood. The subset denotes: CD45RA-negative fraction. These receptors were taken from a man between 18 and 35 years old in good health.

This chain joins TRBV5-1 and TRBJ2-7, with 14 bases lining up with TRBD2. Germline-derived CDR1 and CDR2 are SGHRS and YFSETQ. Trimming cost V 0 bases and J 4 bases; bases outside gene matches: 18. The CDR3 is 21 residues long. The CDR3 nucleotides are TGCGCCAGCAGCTTGGCGAGTGGGACTAGCGGGGGCCTAAAAGACAGATACGAGCAGTACTTC. Residues: CASSLASGTSGGLKDRYEQYF.

Note on this clone: This could be a read error, since a much larger clone is one nucleotide away. V and J are TRBV7-3 and TRBJ2-7; a possible D gene is TRBD1 (5 bases). Germline V CDR1 and CDR2: SGHTA, FQGTGA. CDR3 length equals 15 residues. CDR3 loop: CAGSRRAGSGYEQYF. In nucleotides, the CDR3 is TGTGCCGGCAGCAGAAGGGCAGGGTCGGGCTACGAGCAGTACTTC.

The chain joins TRBV4-1 to TRBJ2-1; 8 bases line up with TRBD1. J was trimmed by 9 bases and V by 4 bases; bases with no gene match: 8. There are 14 residues in the CDR3. Per the germline V gene, CDR1 is MGHRA and CDR2 is YSYEKL. The chain's CDR3 is CASSPIPGGVEQFF. The DNA for the CDR3 is TGCGCCAGCAGCCCTATACCAGGGGGCGTTGAGCAGTTCTTC.

The chain has TRBV27 and TRBJ2-2, with D perhaps being TRBD1 or TRBD2 (5 bases each). The V end lost 10 bases, the J end lost 3 bases, and 15 bases lay between the germline ends. This CDR3 has 14 amino acids. Germline CDR1 MNHEY, CDR2 SMNVEV (reference sequence). CDR3 loop: CAMPGTHDTGELFF. CDR3 sequence (DNA): TGTGCCATGCCCGGGACGCACGACACCGGGGAGCTGTTTTTT.

Notes on this clone: Different DNA sequences within this sample yield the same CDR3. CDR3: CASSLGQGGNQPQHF. In DNA, the CDR3 is TGTGCCAGCAGCCTCGGACAGGGCGGCAATCAGCCCCAGCATTTT. The J gene is TRBJ1-5, the V gene TRBV11-2, with TRBD1 identical over 8 bases. The CDR3 totals 15 residues. The junction had 5 bases not matched to a gene; V was cut back by 5 bases and J by 2 bases. Per germline, CDR1 SGHAT and CDR2 FQNNGV. The variable domain in full, completed from reference TRBV11-2 and TRBJ1-5, reads EAGVAQSPRYKIIEKRQSVAFWCNPISGHATLYWYQQILGQGPKLLIQFQNNGVVDDSQLPKDRFSAERLKGVDSTLKIQPAKLEDSAVYLCASSLGQGGNQPQHFGDGTRLSIL.